This TCR beta chain came from a study of T cells in Graves' hyperthyroidism and ophthalmopathy. Background on the study: Before any treatment, at initial diagnosis, peripheral blood was collected.

Whole-study findings and limits: Appearing also in blood were most of the thyroid clonotypes expanded above 0.001.

The CDR3 spans 15 residues. Germline-derived CDR1 and CDR2 are MNHNY and SVGAGI (reference sequence). Trimming pared 2 bases from V and 2 bases from J, leaving 13 bases between. Patients with uncontrolled infections, other autoimmune diseases, pregnancy or lactation were excluded. In making diagnoses, clinical symptoms, serum thyroxine and TRAb, thyroid ultrasound and orbital computed tomography were all used. TCR beta CDR3 regions were amplified from RNA. RT-PCR in the first round (using the HTBI primer set) targeted the TCR CDR3. TCRdb independently ran MiXCR on the multiplex PCR reads; one entry per CDR3 protein. Of 600,000 to 850,000 distinct CDR3 sequences in the sample, around a sixth were seen once. This clonotype has at least ten counts. Its matching antigen is unknown.

The receptor's source is a woman aged 45-60 years with Graves' hyperthyroidism that later progressed to Graves' ophthalmopathy. Sequencing used blood. The chain uses TRBV6-6 and TRBJ2-7; D is possibly TRBD1 or TRBD2 (5 bases each). Here the CDR3 reads CASSYVRGRTYEQYF. In nucleotides, the CDR3 is TGTGCCAGCAGTTACGTCCGGGGCAGAACCTACGAGCAGTACTTC.